One and the same sample provided the 30 T cell receptor beta chains below, sequenced in a study of vaccination and CD4 T cells after COVID-19. Documented treatment: approximately 9-day PBMC culture with coronavirus spike peptide pools or control peptides (ViraFEST assay). Pre-COVID-19 pandemic sampling (2011-2018) yielded the unexposed donor's CD4+ T cells. These receptors are not linked to any known antigen. The Oncomine TCR Beta short-read assay was applied to DNA of cultured CD4+ T cells. A single record per CDR3 protein comes from TCRdb applying MiXCR to the PCR reads. The sample includes 6,500 to 7,500 distinct CDR3 sequences, around 25% of them seen just once. Input material: CD4+ T cells from blood, cultured in vitro. The receptors stem from a human donor in good health.

The genes are TRBV7-9 and TRBJ2-7; 8 bases fit TRBD1. The CDR3 is 15 residues long. Unmatched junction bases numbered 10, after V lost 4 bases and J lost 5 bases. Germline V CDR1 and CDR2: SEHNR, FQNEAQ (reference sequence). CDR3 loop: CASSSGQGERDEQYF. CDR3 DNA: TGTGCCAGCAGCTCCGGACAGGGCGAAAGGGACGAGCAGTACTTC.

This clonotype was found a few times. The V call is TRBV6-1, the J call TRBJ2-7; possibly TRBD1 for D (6 bases). The germline gives CDR1 MNHNS, CDR2 SASEGT. V shed 6 bases and J shed 1 base, with 16 bases lying between them. This CDR3 contains 15 residues. The CDR3: CASSPSATGSYEQYF. DNA of the CDR3: TGTGCCAGCAGCCCATCCGCGACAGGTTCCTACGAGCAGTACTTC.

In its sample, this clonotype was seen a few times. The chain employs TRBV27 and TRBJ2-1; D is ambiguous. The length of the CDR3 is 16 residues. The V end lost 2 bases, the J end lost 7 bases, and 18 bases lay between the germline ends. CDR1 and CDR2 (germline): MNHEY, SMNVEV (reference sequence). In DNA form, the CDR3 reads TGTGCCAGCAGTTTACCCGACAAGGTTCGGTGGAATGAGCAGTTCTTC. Translation: CASSLPDKVRWNEQFF.

This clonotype has only a few counts. The chain couples TRBV5-3 to TRBJ2-7; weak D call: TRBD1 (6 bases). TRBV5-3 is an ORF, and what it does is uncertain. The length of the CDR3 is 15 residues. Trimming cost V 5 bases and J 5 bases, with 20 bases left between them. CDR3 sequence (DNA): TGTGCCAGAAGAGCCACGGGACACCATCGGGACGAGCAGTACTTC. The encoded protein is CARRATGHHRDEQYF.

This clonotype qualifies as medium-sized (0.01 to 0.1%). The rearrangement joins TRBV20-1 to TRBJ2-1; 10 bases fit TRBD2. This CDR3 has 17 amino acids. CDR1 and CDR2 (germline): DFQATT, SNEGSKA (reference sequence). The ends lost 5 bases at V and 1 base at J; junction bases unmatched: 11. This CDR3 is CSAPRGELAGSYNEQFF. The CDR3 bases are TGCAGTGCTCCGCGGGGCGAACTAGCGGGGTCCTACAATGAGCAGTTCTTC.

The chain joins TRBV19 to TRBJ1-6; D might be TRBD1 (5 bases). With 3 bases removed from V and 4 bases from J, the gap between germline ends came to 16 bases. This CDR3 contains 17 residues. CDR1 LNHDA and CDR2 SQIVND come from the germline V gene (reference sequence). The CDR3 loop is CASSIIEGTVYNSPLHF. The CDR3 DNA is TGTGCCAGTAGTATCATAGAGGGGACGGTTTATAATTCACCCCTCCACTTT. Full variable domain (outside the CDR3, taken from reference TRBV19 and TRBJ1-6): DGGITQSPKYLFRKEGQNVTLSCEQNLNHDAMYWYRQDPGQGLRLIYYSQIVNDFQKGDIAEGYSVSREKKESFPLTVTSAQKNPTAFYLCASSIIEGTVYNSPLHFGNGTRLTVT.

The rearrangement uses TRBV7-8 and TRBJ1-5, with D perhaps TRBD1 (6 bases). The CDR3 totals 16 residues. Trimming pared 1 base from V and 2 bases from J, leaving 12 bases between. CDR1 SGHVS and CDR2 FQNEAQ come from the germline V gene. CDR3 protein: CASSLEGAGGNQPQHF. The CDR3 DNA reads as TGTGCCAGCAGCTTAGAGGGAGCAGGGGGCAATCAGCCCCAGCATTTT.

The chain links TRBV20-1 to TRBJ1-1; D is unresolved. The CDR3 loop spans 14 amino acids. Germline CDR1 reads DFQATT; CDR2 reads SNEGSKA (reference sequence). V gave up 6 bases and J gave up 10 bases, with 24 bases separating them. The CDR3 nucleotides read TGCAGTGCAAGAAACCGGGCCGGTTTCCTTGGAGCTTTCTTT. Residues: CSARNRAGFLGAFF.

This clonotype was recorded a few times. This chain joins TRBV7-9 and TRBJ1-2; D not resolved. The length of the CDR3 is 11 residues. Per the germline V gene, CDR1 is SEHNR and CDR2 is FQNEAQ (reference sequence). The V gene lost 5 bases and the J gene lost 5 bases, with 6 bases spanning the gap. The CDR3 nucleotides are TGTGCCAGCAGCCCCACATATGGCTACACCTTC. Protein product: CASSPTYGYTF. Filled out from reference TRBV7-9 and TRBJ1-2, the complete variable domain reads DTGVSQNPRHKITKRGQNVTFRCDPISEHNRLYWYRQTLGQGPEFLTYFQNEAQLEKSRLLSDRFSAERPKGSFSTLEIQRTEQGDSAMYLCASSPTYGYTFGSGTRLTVV.

This clonotype was detected a few times. V is TRBV10-2 and J is TRBJ1-2, with 8 bases fitting TRBD1. V lost 8 bases, J lost 2 bases, and 4 bases stayed unmatched. CDR1 and CDR2 (germline): WSHSY, SAAADI. CDR3 length equals 13 residues. For the CDR3, the DNA is TGCGCCAGCGGTGGACAGGGCAACTATGGCTACACCTTC. Translating it yields CASGGQGNYGYTF.

The rearrangement joins TRBV5-1 to TRBJ1-1; D gene ambiguous. Germline CDR1 SGHRS, CDR2 YFSETQ. The CDR3 contains 14 residues. The V and J ends lost 0 bases and 4 bases respectively, with 10 bases between them. The CDR3 nucleotides are TGCGCCAGCAGCTTGGAGACTCTCGGCACTGAAGCTTTCTTT. Translation: CASSLETLGTEAFF.

The chain employs TRBV6-1 and TRBJ1-3, with TRBD1 matching over 7 bases. V lost 7 bases, J lost 3 bases, and 6 bases stayed unmatched. This CDR3 has 14 residues. In germline, CDR1 is MNHNS, CDR2 SASEGT. CDR3 region: CASKRDRDGNTIYF. In nucleotides, the CDR3 is TGTGCCAGCAAGAGAGACAGGGATGGAAACACCATATATTTT.

This clonotype was recorded a few times. The genes are TRBV6-5 and TRBJ2-2, with D maybe TRBD1 (6 bases). Trimming removed 3 bases from V and 4 bases from J, with 12 bases in between. Germline V gene sequence: CDR1 MNHEY, CDR2 SVGAGI. This CDR3 region has 15 residues. CDR3 in amino acids: CASSYHRAGTGELFF. In DNA, the CDR3 is TGTGCCAGCAGTTATCACAGGGCCGGCACCGGGGAGCTGTTTTTT.

On this clonotype itself: A junction boundary mismatches the germline segment, possibly from a read error. The chain carries TRBV6-1 and TRBJ2-2, with 7 bases matching TRBD1. Germline V CDR1 and CDR2: MNHNS, SASEGT. This CDR3 has 15 amino acids. The CDR3 DNA follows: TGTGCCAGCAGTGAGACAGGGAAGGTCCCCGGGGAGCCGTTTTTT. Protein sequence: CASSETGKVPGEPFF.

With regard to this clonotype: The germline gene is not matched at one end of the junction; a read error may be the cause. The CDR3 DNA follows: TGTGCCAGCAGATCGACAGGGACGCACTATGACTACACCTTC. This codes for CASRSTGTHYDYTF. The chain carries TRBV28 and TRBJ1-2, with 7 bases lining up with TRBD1. The CDR3 totals 14 residues. Germline V gene lookup returns CDR1 MDHEN and CDR2 SYDVKM.

The chain carries TRBV20-1 and TRBJ1-3; D unclear. From germline, CDR1 is DFQATT and CDR2 SNEGSKA (reference sequence). V lost 5 bases to trimming and J lost 4 bases, with 12 bases between them. The CDR3 has 13 residues. The CDR3 region has the DNA TGCAGTGCTTCGGTGATATTCGGAAACACCATATATTTT. Encoded protein: CSASVIFGNTIYF.

The chain carries TRBV6-1 and TRBJ2-2; TRBD2 matches at 10 bases. After removal of 7 bases from V and 6 bases from J, the junction contained 5 bases not matched to a gene. The CDR3 loop spans 14 amino acids. Germline V CDR1 and CDR2: MNHNS, SASEGT. The CDR3 protein is CASKERGGAGELFF. CDR3 in DNA: TGTGCCAGCAAGGAGCGGGGGGGCGCCGGGGAGCTGTTTTTT.

The CDR3 bases are TGCGCCAGCAGCCCCGGGGACAGGGAGGACACAGATACGCAGTATTTT. This translates into CASSPGDREDTDTQYF. The rearrangement joins TRBV5-1 to TRBJ2-3, with 9 bases aligning to TRBD1. The J segment lost 2 bases and the V segment lost 4 bases, leaving 8 bases of the junction unmatched. Germline CDR1 and CDR2: SGHRS and YFSETQ. This CDR3 has 16 amino acids.

This clonotype has a handful of counts. This chain connects TRBV7-9 to TRBJ1-1; D is undetermined. CDR1 is SEHNR and CDR2 is FQNEAQ in the germline V gene (reference sequence). Trimming stripped 1 base from V and 0 bases from J, with 9 bases between. The CDR3 length is 15 residues. CDR3 DNA sequence: TGTGCCAGCAGCTTAGGAGTAGGCATGAACACTGAAGCTTTCTTT. Encoded protein: CASSLGVGMNTEAFF. Full variable domain (remainder filled in from reference TRBV7-9 and TRBJ1-1): DTGVSQNPRHKITKRGQNVTFRCDPISEHNRLYWYRQTLGQGPEFLTYFQNEAQLEKSRLLSDRFSAERPKGSFSTLEIQRTEQGDSAMYLCASSLGVGMNTEAFFGQGTRLTVV.

This clonotype has more than one count but fewer than ten. The V call is TRBV19, the J call TRBJ1-1, with 8 bases aligning to TRBD1. From germline, CDR1 is LNHDA and CDR2 SQIVND (reference sequence). With 9 bases clipped from V and 4 bases from J, the junction kept 16 bases outside the gene matches. CDR3 size: 16 residues. Here the CDR3 DNA reads TGTGCCAGCAAAAAGCCGACAGGGGTGGTGGGCACTGAAGCTTTCTTT. This translates into CASKKPTGVVGTEAFF.

The V call is TRBV2, the J call TRBJ2-7; D could derive from TRBD1 or TRBD2 (5 bases each). The CDR3 length is 14 residues. The germline gives CDR1 SNHLY, CDR2 FYNNEI. Trimming removed 6 bases at V and 7 bases at J, with 19 bases between. CDR3 DNA sequence: TGTGCCAGCAGCCCGGGACCGGGCGATGAAGAGCAGTACTTC. It encodes CASSPGPGDEEQYF.

The gene calls are TRBV19 and TRBJ1-5; D unresolved. The length of the CDR3 is 15 residues. The germline gives CDR1 LNHDA, CDR2 SQIVND (reference sequence). The V gene lost 2 bases and the J gene lost 1 base, with 9 bases spanning the gap. The CDR3 DNA reads as TGTGCCAGTAGTATAACGGTTGGAAGCAATCAGCCCCAGCATTTT. Its protein is CASSITVGSNQPQHF.

J is TRBJ1-6 and V is TRBV7-9; D is unresolved. V was trimmed by 7 bases and J by 11 bases, leaving 12 bases between them. This CDR3 is 12 amino acids long. The V gene's germline CDR1 is SEHNR and CDR2 FQNEAQ (reference sequence). CDR3: CASTLPDAPLHF. CDR3 DNA sequence: TGTGCCAGCACCCTACCCGACGCACCCCTCCACTTT. Full variable domain (remainder filled in from reference TRBV7-9 and TRBJ1-6): DTGVSQNPRHKITKRGQNVTFRCDPISEHNRLYWYRQTLGQGPEFLTYFQNEAQLEKSRLLSDRFSAERPKGSFSTLEIQRTEQGDSAMYLCASTLPDAPLHFGNGTRLTVT.

This clonotype was observed a handful of times. This sequence joins TRBV7-6 and TRBJ2-5; 8 nucleotides align to TRBD2. Trimming cost V 3 bases and J 1 base; bases outside gene matches: 10. The CDR3 runs 17 residues. Per germline, CDR1 SGHVS and CDR2 FNYEAQ. CDR3 bases: TGTGCCAGCAGCTTTACGAGTGGCGGGGGGATCCAAGAGACCCAGTACTTC. Protein: CASSFTSGGGIQETQYF.

The rearrangement uses TRBV25-1 and TRBJ1-6, with a possible D match to TRBD1 (6 bases). This CDR3 has 14 amino acids. V lost 4 bases and J lost 9, with 13 bases in between. CDR1 is MGHDK, CDR2 SYGVNS, per germline. In nucleotides, the CDR3 is TGTGCCAGCAGTGGCGGGGGGCTATTTTCACCCCTCCACTTT. This codes for CASSGGGLFSPLHF.

The CDR3 region is CASSNRAYGYTF. CDR3 bases: TGTGCCAGTAGTAACAGGGCCTATGGCTACACCTTC. The chain combines TRBV19 with TRBJ1-2; tentative D call: TRBD1 (6 bases). Trimming took 4 bases from V and 4 from J, leaving 7 bases between them. The CDR3 has 12 amino acids. CDR1 LNHDA and CDR2 SQIVND come from the germline V gene (reference sequence).

The chain employs TRBV25-1 and TRBJ2-3; D tentatively fits TRBD1 or TRBD2 (6 bases each). The CDR3 is 15 amino acids. V was clipped by 10 bases and J by 1 base, with 18 bases between them. The V gene's germline CDR1 is MGHDK and CDR2 SYGVNS. Here the CDR3 reads CAIPMGGEGTDTQYF. The CDR3 region has the DNA TGTGCCATACCGATGGGGGGCGAAGGCACAGATACGCAGTATTTT.

This clonotype was picked up a small number of times. The chain recombines TRBV11-1 with TRBJ2-2, with TRBD2 as a possible D gene (7 bases). V was pared by 8 bases and J by 4 bases, with 11 bases between. This CDR3 is built from 13 residues. Germline CDR1 reads SGHAT; CDR2 reads FQDESV (reference sequence). The CDR3 loop is CASGGGPTGELFF. The CDR3 DNA is TGTGCCAGCGGGGGGGGCCCCACCGGGGAGCTGTTTTTT. The full variable domain, with the rest looked up from reference TRBV11-1 and TRBJ2-2, is EAEVAQSPRYKITEKSQAVAFWCDPISGHATLYWYRQILGQGPELLVQFQDESVVDDSQLPKDRFSAERLKGVDSTLKIQPAELGDSAMYLCASGGGPTGELFFGEGSRLTVL.

This clonotype is labeled as medium-sized. The chain couples TRBV20-1 to TRBJ2-2, with 10 bases identical to TRBD1. V gave up 5 bases and J gave up 7 bases; unmatched junction bases: 10. The CDR3 covers 15 residues. Germline V gene data show CDR1 as DFQATT and CDR2 as SNEGSKA (reference sequence). CDR3 region: CSAAWTGGTDGELFF. The CDR3 bases are TGCAGTGCTGCCTGGACAGGGGGAACGGACGGGGAGCTGTTTTTT.

Remarks on this clonotype: The germline gene is not matched at one end of the junction; a read error may be the cause. The rearrangement uses TRBV7-9 and TRBJ1-2, with D unresolved. This CDR3 is built from 11 residues. Germline V gene sequence: CDR1 SEHNR, CDR2 FQNEAQ (reference sequence). Here the CDR3 DNA reads TGTGCCAGCAGCTTATTCTTGACCGTCCGATTC. Encoded protein: CASSLFLTVRF.